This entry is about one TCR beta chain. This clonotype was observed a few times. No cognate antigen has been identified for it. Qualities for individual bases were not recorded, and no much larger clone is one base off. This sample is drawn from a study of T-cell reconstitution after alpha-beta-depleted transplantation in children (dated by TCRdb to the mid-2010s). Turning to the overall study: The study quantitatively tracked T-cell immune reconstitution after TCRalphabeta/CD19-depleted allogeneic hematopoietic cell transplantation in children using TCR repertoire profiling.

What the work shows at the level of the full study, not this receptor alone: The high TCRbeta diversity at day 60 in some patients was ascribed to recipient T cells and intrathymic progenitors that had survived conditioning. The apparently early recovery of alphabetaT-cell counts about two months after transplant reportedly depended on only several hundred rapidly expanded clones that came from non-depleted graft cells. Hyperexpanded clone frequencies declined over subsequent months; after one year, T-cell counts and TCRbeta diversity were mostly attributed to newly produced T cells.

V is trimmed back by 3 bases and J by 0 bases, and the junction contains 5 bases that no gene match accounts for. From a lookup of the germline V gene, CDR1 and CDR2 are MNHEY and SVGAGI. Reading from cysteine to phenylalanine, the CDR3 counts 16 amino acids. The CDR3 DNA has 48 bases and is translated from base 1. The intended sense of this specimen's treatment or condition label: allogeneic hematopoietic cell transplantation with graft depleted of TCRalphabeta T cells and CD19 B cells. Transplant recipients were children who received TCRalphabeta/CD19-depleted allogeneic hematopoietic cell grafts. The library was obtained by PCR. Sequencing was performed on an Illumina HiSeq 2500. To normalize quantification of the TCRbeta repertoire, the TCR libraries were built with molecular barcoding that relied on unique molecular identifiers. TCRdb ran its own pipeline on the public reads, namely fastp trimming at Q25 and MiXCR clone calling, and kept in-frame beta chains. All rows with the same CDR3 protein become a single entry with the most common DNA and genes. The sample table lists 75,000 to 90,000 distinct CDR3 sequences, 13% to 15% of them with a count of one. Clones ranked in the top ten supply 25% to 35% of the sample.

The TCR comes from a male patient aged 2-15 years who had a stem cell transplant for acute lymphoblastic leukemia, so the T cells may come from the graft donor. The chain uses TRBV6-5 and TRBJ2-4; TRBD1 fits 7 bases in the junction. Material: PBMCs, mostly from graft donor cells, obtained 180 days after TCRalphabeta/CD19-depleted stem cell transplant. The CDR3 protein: CASSYRDSLAKNIQYF. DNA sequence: TGTGCCAGCAGTTATAGGGACAGCCTAGCCAAAAACATTCAGTACTTC.